These 7 T cell receptor beta chains came from one sample sequenced in a study of vaccination and CD4 T cells after COVID-19 (dated by TCRdb to between 2021 and 2024). The time point label for this specimen denotes: late sampling 161 to 241 days after vaccination in a few convalescent patients. Receptor libraries were prepared by PCR. Data came from an Illumina iSeq 100. TCRdb reran the public reads through fastp at Q25 and MiXCR, keeping productive beta chains. Each entry merges the rows of one CDR3 protein and shows their most common DNA and genes. The sample table records roughly 30,000 distinct CDR3 sequences; 45% to 60% of these occur just once. More than 5.5% of the sample lies in the top ten. Sequencing was performed on CD4+ T cells from blood, taken about 7 months after SARS-CoV-2 vaccination. These receptors originate from a human donor who had recovered from COVID-19.

The chain employs TRBV6-5 and TRBJ2-5, with D hard to call. CDR1 is MNHEY and CDR2 is SVGAGI in the germline V gene. The CDR3 length is 13 residues. The germline V and J ends were trimmed by 2 bases and 3 bases, with 7 bases remaining between them. In DNA form, the CDR3 reads TGTGCCAGCAGTTACCGAATAGAAGAGACCCAGTACTTC. Protein product: CASSYRIEETQYF.

This clonotype has just a few counts. This rearrangement joins TRBV7-6 to TRBJ2-3, with a tentative D call TRBD2 (5 bases). The CDR3 totals 16 residues. V was clipped by 7 bases and J by 1 base, with 18 bases between them. The germline gives CDR1 SGHVS, CDR2 FNYEAQ. The CDR3 DNA reads TGTGCCAGCACCCTGATGGCGGCGGGTGGCACAGATACGCAGTATTTT. As protein: CASTLMAAGGTDTQYF.

This clonotype was found a few times. V gene TRBV6-5 combines with J gene TRBJ2-1; 8 bases match TRBD2. The CDR3 spans 15 residues. Germline V gives CDR1 MNHEY, CDR2 SVGAGI. The V segment lost 0 bases and the J segment 9 bases; nucleotides outside the gene matches: 7. This CDR3 is CASSYSREGLGEQFF. Written as DNA, the CDR3 is TGTGCCAGCAGTTACTCCCGGGAGGGCCTAGGTGAGCAGTTCTTC.

This sequence joins TRBV7-9 and TRBJ2-5; 10 bases align to TRBD1. The CDR3 runs to 14 residues. Germline values: CDR1 SEHNR, CDR2 FQNEAQ (reference sequence). Trimming at V came to 5 bases and at J to 5 bases, leaving 5 bases not matched to a gene. The CDR3 region is CASSRDRGLETQYF. The CDR3 DNA sequence: TGTGCCAGCAGCCGGGACAGGGGTCTTGAGACCCAGTACTTC.

The chain uses TRBV19 and TRBJ1-2; 10 nucleotides match TRBD1. The CDR3 has 15 residues. Germline V gene data show CDR1 as LNHDA and CDR2 as SQIVND (reference sequence). V shed 6 bases, J shed 0 bases, and the junction held 4 bases outside the gene matches. The CDR3 is CASSLGQGANYGYTF. The CDR3 DNA follows: TGTGCCAGTAGCCTAGGACAGGGGGCTAACTATGGCTACACCTTC.

V gene TRBV6-2 or TRBV6-3 combines with J gene TRBJ2-1; 9 nucleotides agree with TRBD2. In germline, CDR1 is MNHEY, CDR2 SVGEGT. The junction had 10 bases not matched to a gene; V was cut back by 7 bases and J by 9 bases. This CDR3 region has 14 residues. The CDR3 DNA is TGTGCCAGCACCTTTAGCGGGAGACGGGGTGAGCAGTTCTTC. Translation: CASTFSGRRGEQFF.

The V call is TRBV12-3 or TRBV12-4, the J call TRBJ2-7; 8 bases agree with TRBD1. CDR3 length equals 14 residues. The J segment lost 6 bases and the V segment lost 3 bases, leaving 7 bases of the junction unmatched. The CDR3 nucleotides are TGTGCCAGCAGTTTTCAGGACAGGGCTTTCGAGCAGTACTTC. Amino acids: CASSFQDRAFEQYF.